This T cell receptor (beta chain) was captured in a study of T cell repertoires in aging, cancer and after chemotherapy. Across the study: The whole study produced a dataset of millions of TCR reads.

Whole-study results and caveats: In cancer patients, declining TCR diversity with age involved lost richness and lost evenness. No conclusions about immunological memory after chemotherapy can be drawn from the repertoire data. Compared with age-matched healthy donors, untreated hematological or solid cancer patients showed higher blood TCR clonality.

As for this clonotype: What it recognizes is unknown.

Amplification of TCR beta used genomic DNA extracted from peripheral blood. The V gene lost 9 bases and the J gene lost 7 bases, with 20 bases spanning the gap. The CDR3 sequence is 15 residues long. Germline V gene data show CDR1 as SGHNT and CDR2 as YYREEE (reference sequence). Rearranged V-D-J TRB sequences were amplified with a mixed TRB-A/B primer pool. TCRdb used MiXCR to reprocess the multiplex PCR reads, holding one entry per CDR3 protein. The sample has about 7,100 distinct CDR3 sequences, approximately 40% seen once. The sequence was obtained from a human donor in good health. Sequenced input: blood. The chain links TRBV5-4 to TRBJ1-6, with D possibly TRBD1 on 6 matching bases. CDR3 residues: CATRGTGARNSPLHF. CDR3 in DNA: TGTGCCACCAGAGGGACGGGGGCGCGAAATTCACCCCTCCACTTT.